The table lists the clone carrying this T cell receptor (beta chain) with a count of one. Its antigen is undetermined. Method: immunoSEQ multiplex PCR; TCRdb's copy keeps in-frame clones and lacks some. The sample records under 150,000 clones, about 92% being singletons. CDR3 length: 13 residues. V was clipped by 3 bases and J by 10 bases, with 16 bases between them. The data were obtained in a study of T cell responses to AZD1222 COVID-19 vaccine. Notes on the study in general: Among the donors, most were white British and more were female, and clonal diversity was possibly underestimated.

The chain links TRBV12-3 or TRBV12-4 to TRBJ2-7; TRBD1 might be the D (5 bases). Specimen: peripheral blood, collected on day 0 of AZD1222 vaccination. The receptor comes from an adult in good health. The CDR3 is CASSLGSNQGQYF. CDR3 in DNA: TGTGCCAGCAGTTTGGGTAGCAATCAGGGCCAGTACTTC.